Each of the 10 T cell receptor beta chains below was sequenced from the same sample in a study of CD8 T cells in ankylosing spondylitis. MiXCR was run by TCRdb on the 5' RACE reads, yielding one entry per CDR3 protein. The sample has 200,000 to 250,000 distinct CDR3 sequences, over 9.5% seen once. The source material was blood, either unsorted or a sorted T cell fraction (not recorded which). Receptor source: a male donor with ankylosing spondylitis or in good health (not recorded which).

The table lists this clonotype with a few counts. V and J are TRBV2 and TRBJ1-3; D call uncertain. V shed 3 bases and J shed 4 bases, with 13 bases lying between them. The CDR3 runs 15 residues. Germline CDR1 and CDR2: SNHLY and FYNNEI. CDR3 loop: CASSEGGVNGNTIYF. CDR3 bases: TGTGCCAGCAGTGAGGGAGGAGTAAACGGAAACACCATATATTTT.

This clonotype occurred a few times. This sequence joins TRBV30 and TRBJ1-1; 9 bases map to TRBD1. V lost 4 bases and J lost 4; bases outside the gene matches: 7. Per germline, CDR1 GTSNPN and CDR2 SVGIG (reference sequence). This CDR3 contains 14 residues. The CDR3 nucleotides are TGTGCCTGGAAGGGGACAGGGTTTGGCACTGAAGCTTTCTTT. It codes for CAWKGTGFGTEAFF.

This clonotype showed up many times. The chain links TRBV5-6 to TRBJ1-1; D remains ambiguous. The germline V and J ends were trimmed by 4 bases and 3 bases, with 7 bases remaining between them. CDR1 is SGHDT, CDR2 YYEEEE, per germline. The CDR3 length is 12 residues. As DNA, the CDR3 is TGTGCCAGCAGCACTAGGTACACTGAAGCTTTCTTT. It is translated as CASSTRYTEAFF.

Only a few counts were recorded for this clonotype. The chain has TRBV7-2 and TRBJ2-3; D is perhaps TRBD1 (6 bases). The V and J ends lost 6 bases and 5 bases respectively, with 21 bases between them. CDR3 length equals 16 residues. Germline CDR1 is SGHTA and CDR2 is FQGNSA. The CDR3 sequence: CASRSTIGTRGDTQYF. The CDR3 DNA reads as TGTGCCAGCAGAAGTACTATCGGGACCAGGGGAGATACGCAGTATTTT.

As concerns this clonotype: A much larger clonotype is one base distant, so this may be a read error. The chain recombines TRBV10-3 with TRBJ2-1; the match to TRBD2 covers 8 bases. The junction had 14 bases not matched to a gene; V was cut back by 10 bases and J by 0 bases. CDR1 is ENHRY and CDR2 is SYGVKD in the germline V gene. The CDR3 has 17 amino acids. CDR3 nucleotide sequence: TGTGCCAACAGCCCCGGGACTAGGGTTCGCTCCTACAATGAGCAGTTCTTC. Its protein product is CANSPGTRVRSYNEQFF.

In this sample, this clonotype turned up a few times. V usage is TRBV20-1 and J usage is TRBJ2-3; TRBD1 aligns across 7 bases. Germline CDR1 DFQATT, CDR2 SNEGSKA (reference sequence). Losses at the gene ends were 6 bases for V and 3 bases for J; bases not matched to a gene: 18. The CDR3 sequence is 17 residues long. CDR3 coding DNA: TGCAGTGCCCAGAGTCCCGGCACAGGGGCGGAGACAGATACGCAGTATTTT. Translation: CSAQSPGTGAETDTQYF.

In its sample, this clonotype was seen many times. The CDR3 region has the DNA TGCGCCAGCAGCTCCCTCCAGGGCCCCACAGATACGCAGTATTTT. Its protein is CASSSLQGPTDTQYF. The J gene is TRBJ2-3, the V gene TRBV5-1, with a possible D match to TRBD1 (5 bases). The CDR3 consists of 15 residues. Trimming removed 3 bases at V and 2 bases at J, with 13 bases between. Germline-derived CDR1 and CDR2 are SGHRS and YFSETQ.

At least ten counts were recorded for this clonotype. The rearrangement joins TRBV10-3 to TRBJ2-1, with 7 nucleotides matching TRBD2. Germline CDR1 ENHRY, CDR2 SYGVKD. There are 17 residues in the CDR3. Trimming removed 3 bases from V and 0 bases from J; junction bases left unmatched: 8. The CDR3 DNA is TGTGCCATCAGTGATGTGGGAAGGACTAGCTCCTACAATGAGCAGTTCTTC. This encodes CAISDVGRTSSYNEQFF.

At least ten counts were recorded for this clonotype. The chain carries TRBV5-1 and TRBJ2-3; unclear D gene. V was trimmed by 0 bases and J by 2 bases, leaving 7 bases between them. The CDR3 is 14 amino acids. CDR1 and CDR2 from the germline V gene are SGHRS and YFSETQ. CDR3: CASSLAANTDTQYF. CDR3 nucleotide sequence: TGCGCCAGCAGCTTGGCAGCTAACACAGATACGCAGTATTTT.

This clonotype came up many times. The rearrangement joins TRBV20-1 to TRBJ2-3; 7 nucleotides line up with TRBD1. The V gene end was trimmed by 4 bases and the J gene end by 1 base; junction bases not matched to a gene: 14. The V gene's germline CDR1 is DFQATT and CDR2 SNEGSKA (reference sequence). The CDR3 is 17 residues long. CDR3 region: CSAKDLQGPEGTDTQYF. The CDR3 nucleotides read TGCAGTGCTAAGGACCTACAGGGGCCTGAAGGCACAGATACGCAGTATTTT.